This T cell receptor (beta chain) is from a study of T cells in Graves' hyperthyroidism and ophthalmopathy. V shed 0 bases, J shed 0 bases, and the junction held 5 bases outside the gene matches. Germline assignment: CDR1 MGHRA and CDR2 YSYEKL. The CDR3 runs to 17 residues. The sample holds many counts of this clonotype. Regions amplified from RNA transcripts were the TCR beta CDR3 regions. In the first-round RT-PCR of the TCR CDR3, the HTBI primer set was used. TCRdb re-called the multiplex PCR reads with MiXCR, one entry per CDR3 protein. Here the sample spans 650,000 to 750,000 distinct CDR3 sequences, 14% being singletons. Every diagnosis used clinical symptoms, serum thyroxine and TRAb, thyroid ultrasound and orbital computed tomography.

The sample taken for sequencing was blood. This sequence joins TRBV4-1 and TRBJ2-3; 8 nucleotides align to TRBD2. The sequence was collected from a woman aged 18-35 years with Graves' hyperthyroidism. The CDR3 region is CASSQDGGGSSTDTQYF. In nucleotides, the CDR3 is TGCGCCAGCAGCCAAGACGGCGGGGGGTCGAGCACAGATACGCAGTATTTT.